This T cell receptor (beta chain) was captured by sequencing in a study of blood T cell repertoires in COVID-19. For the study at large: Samples of COVID-19 (acute and convalescent) were obtained from the United States, Italy and Spain. PBMCs, B-cell-depleted T cells, or T cells were the source of the cDNA or gDNA that made up the material.

Per the authors' pipeline: From reference gene primer amplification, estimates of nucleated cell counts were derived. The assay was immunoSEQ multiplex PCR, and TCRdb's table has in-frame clones only and misses some. That table gives V, J and clone size, and the DNA gave D and trimming. The sample contains around 93,000 clones, approximately 87% of which appear only once. Germline V gene lookup returns CDR1 ENHRY and CDR2 SYGVKD. V shed 0 bases and J shed 5 bases, with 16 bases lying between them. This CDR3 comprises 16 residues. The chain recombines TRBV10-3 with TRBJ1-1; D might be TRBD1 (6 bases). Material: peripheral blood. The clonotype comes from a human donor in a cohort sampled during active COVID-19. The CDR3 loop is CAISESPTGRGTEAFF. The CDR3, as DNA: TGTGCCATCAGTGAGTCTCCAACAGGGAGGGGAACTGAAGCTTTCTTT.